These 25 T cell receptor beta chains came from one sample sequenced in a study of cytomegalovirus exposure and HLA in healthy donors (dated by TCRdb to about 2017). The library was prepared using the immunoSEQ multiplex PCR assay. For the multiplex PCR, a mixture combining 60 forward primers for TCR Vbeta segments and 13 reverse primers for TCR Jbeta segments was used. TCRdb provides this immuneACCESS table in a form limited to in-frame rearrangements. Some clones are lacking; in checked studies, under half of them reflect an unresolved V gene, and why the rest are absent is not known. This sample holds 85,000 to 130,000 clones; roughly 71% were observed only once. The ten largest clonotypes hold around 2.8% of the sample. Material for sequencing was PBMCs. The receptors were sampled from a male donor in good health and CMV-seropositive.

This chain uses TRBV4-1 with TRBJ1-1; unclear D gene. The CDR3 sequence is 14 residues long. Trimming left V 7 bases short and J 3 bases short, with 15 bases between. Germline loops: CDR1 MGHRA, CDR2 YSYEKL. CDR3 nucleotides: TGCGCCAGCACCACAAGATCCCGGGACACTGAAGCTTTCTTT. Its translation is CASTTRSRDTEAFF.

This clone has just a few counts. This chain links TRBV7-3 with TRBJ2-3, with 10 positions matching TRBD1. CDR1 and CDR2 from the germline V gene are SGHTA and FQGTGA. J gave up 5 bases and V 5 bases, and 7 bases lay outside the gene matches. The CDR3 has 15 amino acids. The CDR3, as DNA: TGTGCCAGCAGCAAAGGGACAGGGGTTGGAGATACGCAGTATTTT. Translation: CASSKGTGVGDTQYF.

The chain is built from TRBV5-8 and TRBJ1-2; 9 bases match TRBD1. The CDR3 has 14 amino acids. Germline V gene lookup returns CDR1 SGHTS and CDR2 YDEGEE. V was pared by 0 bases and J by 5 bases, with 2 bases of the junction left unmatched. CDR3 residues: CASSLDRGRYGYTF. Here the CDR3 DNA reads TGTGCCAGCAGCTTGGACAGGGGGCGGTATGGCTACACCTTC.

Points on this clone: Relative to the germline gene, one junction end is altered; a read error may explain this. The rearrangement uses TRBV7-7 and TRBJ2-7; D remains ambiguous. This CDR3 region has 9 residues. Germline CDR1 SSHAT, CDR2 FNYEAQ (reference sequence). CDR3 coding DNA: TGTGCCAGCAGCTCTACGGAGAGCTTC. It is translated as CASSSTESF.

This rearrangement joins TRBV6-1 to TRBJ2-7, with 11 bases identical to TRBD1. The CDR3 has 15 amino acids. Per the germline V gene, CDR1 is MNHNS and CDR2 is SASEGT. J lost 0 bases, V lost 6 bases, and 4 bases had no gene match. The CDR3 loop reads CASRGGTGGSYEQYF. The CDR3 DNA is TGTGCCAGCAGGGGCGGGACAGGGGGCTCCTACGAGCAGTACTTC.

The chain is built from TRBV7-2 and TRBJ2-7, with TRBD1 as a possible D gene (6 bases). CDR3 length equals 13 residues. V gave up 5 bases and J gave up 2 bases, with 10 bases separating them. Germline V CDR1 and CDR2: SGHTA, FQGNSA. The CDR3 sequence is CASSPDRTYEQYF. The CDR3, as DNA: TGTGCCAGCAGCCCCGACAGGACCTACGAGCAGTACTTC.

Notes on this clone: Relative to the germline gene, one junction end is altered; a read error may explain this. The CDR3 spells CASNQLKGGRYRYTF. CDR3 in DNA: TGTGCCAGCAATCAACTTAAAGGTGGGCGCTATCGCTACACCTTC. The rearrangement uses TRBV28 and TRBJ1-2; D gene unclear. CDR1 and CDR2 (germline): MDHEN, SYDVKM. CDR3 length: 15 residues.

This clone was counted a few times. The chain employs TRBV4-2 and TRBJ2-3, with a weak D call TRBD2 (6 bases). The germline gives CDR1 LGHNA, CDR2 YNFKEQ. V was pared by 0 bases and J by 6 bases, with 16 bases between. The CDR3 totals 16 residues. The CDR3, as DNA: TGTGCCAGCAGCCAAGAACTCGTCGGGGACTCTGATACGCAGTATTTT. Its translation is CASSQELVGDSDTQYF.

The J gene is TRBJ2-5, the V gene TRBV27; TRBD2 agrees at 13 bases. The CDR3 consists of 18 residues. Germline V gene data show CDR1 as MNHEY and CDR2 as SMNVEV (reference sequence). V was pared by 3 bases and J by 5 bases, with 12 bases of the junction left unmatched. As DNA, the CDR3 is TGTGCCAGCAGTTTCTCTTGGACTAGCGGGGGCGAGAGGGAGACCCAGTACTTC. This sequence encodes CASSFSWTSGGERETQYF.

The rearrangement joins TRBV19 to TRBJ2-7, with 7 bases matching TRBD1. CDR1 and CDR2 from the germline V gene are LNHDA and SQIVND (reference sequence). The CDR3 loop spans 13 amino acids. Trimming removed 4 bases from V and 5 bases from J; junction bases left unmatched: 5. The CDR3 is CASSRQGVNEQYF. The CDR3, as DNA: TGTGCCAGTAGTAGACAGGGCGTCAACGAGCAGTACTTC.

The V call is TRBV9, the J call TRBJ2-3; D is ambiguous. CDR3 length equals 13 residues. Trimming stripped 0 bases from V and 5 bases from J, with 7 bases between. From germline, CDR1 is SGDLS and CDR2 YYNGEE. Here the CDR3 reads CASSVVSLDTQYF. As DNA, the CDR3 is TGTGCCAGCAGCGTAGTATCCTTAGATACGCAGTATTTT.

The chain combines TRBV12-5 with TRBJ2-3; D unresolved. Per germline, CDR1 LGHNT and CDR2 FRNRAP. There are 12 residues in the CDR3. V shed 7 bases and J shed 4 bases, with 9 bases lying between them. The CDR3: CASARPPDTQYF. The DNA for the CDR3 is TGTGCTAGTGCTCGTCCTCCAGATACGCAGTATTTT.

V is TRBV6-1 and J is TRBJ1-5; 7 positions match TRBD1. The CDR3 contains 15 residues. Germline V CDR1 and CDR2: MNHNS, SASEGT. Unmatched junction bases numbered 10, after V lost 11 bases and J lost 0 bases. In nucleotides, the CDR3 is TGTGCCGTTCCTTGGACAGGAAATAGCAATCAGCCCCAGCATTTT. Translated, it gives CAVPWTGNSNQPQHF.

The J gene is TRBJ1-1, the V gene TRBV28; D remains ambiguous. CDR3 length: 14 residues. Germline V gene sequence: CDR1 MDHEN, CDR2 SYDVKM. V gave up 5 bases and J gave up 0 bases, with 10 bases separating them. CDR3 DNA: TGTGCCAGCAGTCCGAGGCACGTGAACACTGAAGCTTTCTTT. Its protein is CASSPRHVNTEAFF.

The CDR3 loop is CASSTTDRRDEKLFF. For the CDR3, the DNA is TGTGCCAGCAGCACCACGGACAGGAGGGATGAAAAACTGTTTTTT. The chain couples TRBV28 to TRBJ1-4, with TRBD1 matching 7 bases. J gave up 6 bases and V 6 bases, and 10 bases lay outside the gene matches. The CDR3 is 15 residues long. Germline loops: CDR1 MDHEN, CDR2 SYDVKM.

V and J are TRBV4-1 and TRBJ2-3, with 8 nucleotides matching TRBD2. The CDR3 has 14 residues. Germline V CDR1 and CDR2: MGHRA, YSYEKL. V lost 4 bases to trimming and J lost 1 base; unmatched junction nucleotides: 1. CDR3 residues: CASSRAGGTDTQYF. As DNA, the CDR3 is TGCGCCAGCAGCCGAGCGGGGGGCACAGATACGCAGTATTTT.

The V and J genes are TRBV12-2 and TRBJ2-5; TRBD2 is the table's D call and was not checked against the DNA. TRBV12-2 is assigned pseudogene status. The CDR3 runs 10 residues. This chain's CDR3 is CASRFGEQYF. CDR3 coding DNA: TGTGCAAGTCGCTTCGGGGAGCAGTACTTC.

The V call is TRBV5-3, the J call TRBJ2-4; no clear D gene. TRBV5-3 counts as an open reading frame of uncertain function. This CDR3 has 10 amino acids. V dropped 2 bases and J dropped 11 bases, with 5 bases sitting between them. DNA of the CDR3: TGTGCCAGAAGCTTCCCAGTTCAGTACTTC. This encodes CARSFPVQYF.

The chain is built from TRBV2 and TRBJ1-1, with D perhaps TRBD1 (5 bases). V was shortened by 8 bases and J by 8 bases, with 15 bases between the two germline ends. CDR3 size: 12 residues. Germline lookup yields CDR1 SNHLY and CDR2 FYNNEI. The DNA of the CDR3 is TGTGCCAGCGGGGGGGACCCCTCGGAAGCTTTCTTT. Translation gives CASGGDPSEAFF.

In its sample, this clone was seen a few times. The V call is TRBV10-1, the J call TRBJ2-3; D uncertain. V dropped 6 bases and J dropped 1 base, with 8 bases sitting between them. This CDR3 contains 13 residues. CDR1 WNHNN and CDR2 SYGVQD come from the germline V gene (reference sequence). CDR3 nucleotide sequence: TGCGCCAGCAGATTTTACTGCACAGATACGCAGTATTTT. Translation: CASRFYCTDTQYF.

This clone came up once. The J gene is TRBJ1-4, the V gene TRBV28; a possible D gene is TRBD1 (6 bases). CDR3 length: 14 residues. Trimming stripped 6 bases from V and 8 bases from J, with 16 bases between. The germline V gene encodes CDR1 MDHEN and CDR2 SYDVKM. CDR3 sequence reads: CASREPGQREKLFF. DNA of the CDR3: TGTGCCAGCAGGGAACCGGGACAACGGGAAAAACTGTTTTTT. The full variable domain, rest sourced from reference TRBV28 and TRBJ1-4, is DVKVTQSSRYLVKRTGEKVFLECVQDMDHENMFWYRQDPGLGLRLIYFSYDVKMKEKGDIPEGYSVSREKKERFSLILESASTNQTSMYLCASREPGQREKLFFGSGTQLSVL.

The rearrangement links TRBV7-9 to TRBJ1-4; TRBD1 might be the D (5 bases). The CDR3 has 16 amino acids. Germline lookup yields CDR1 SEHNR and CDR2 FQNEAQ (reference sequence). Trimming removed 4 bases from V and 14 bases from J, with 26 bases in between. CDR3 nucleotide sequence: TGTGCCAGCAGCTCGGAATGGGGAACCGGAGGGGATTTGCTGTTTTTT. As protein: CASSSEWGTGGDLLFF.

This clone was recorded a few times. The chain couples TRBV25-1 to TRBJ1-1; 7 nucleotides align to TRBD1. Germline trimming cut 2 bases from V and 7 bases from J; bases unmatched to any gene: 1. The germline gives CDR1 MGHDK, CDR2 SYGVNS. The CDR3 sequence is 12 residues long. The CDR3 spells CASSETGVEAFF. The CDR3, as DNA: TGTGCCAGCAGTGAAACAGGGGTTGAAGCTTTCTTT.

The chain is built from TRBV30 and TRBJ2-7; 7 bases align to TRBD1. In germline, CDR1 is GTSNPN, CDR2 SVGIG (reference sequence). The CDR3 runs 14 residues. V trimming: 3 bases; J trimming: 0 bases; junction bases outside the gene matches: 5. The CDR3 nucleotides read TGTGCCTGGAGCGCGACAGGGCCCTCCTACGAGCAGTACTTC. It yields the protein CAWSATGPSYEQYF.

The V and J genes are TRBV10-3 and TRBJ2-7; 10 bases align to TRBD1. This CDR3 comprises 14 residues. Germline V gene lookup returns CDR1 ENHRY and CDR2 SYGVKD. V lost 6 bases and J lost 5; bases outside the gene matches: 7. CDR3 nucleotide sequence: TGTGCCATCAGACCGGGACAGGGGTCCCACGAGCAGTACTTC. This sequence encodes CAIRPGQGSHEQYF.